Detailed here is one T cell receptor beta chain. These data belong to a study of blood T cell repertoires in COVID-19. Study at large: Researchers got acute and convalescent COVID-19 samples from the United States, Italy and Spain. The cDNA or gDNA used as material had been derived from T cells, B-cell-depleted T cells, or PBMCs.

The authors' processing: It was from reference gene primer amplification that nucleated cell counts were estimated. TCRdb's copy holds only in-frame clones and misses some; the assay was immunoSEQ multiplex PCR. The V and J calls and clone size come from that table; D and trimming were worked out from the DNA. The sample consists of about 40,000 clones, about 80% of them appearing once. The CDR3 runs to 15 residues. Trimming removed 5 bases from V and 8 bases from J; junction bases left unmatched: 8. Germline V gene sequence: CDR1 SGHAT, CDR2 FQNNGV. The material sequenced was peripheral blood. The sequence was collected from a woman aged 55 to 70 with acute or convalescent COVID-19. The chain recombines TRBV11-2 with TRBJ1-4, with 10 bases fitting TRBD1. The CDR3, as DNA: TGTGCCAGCAGCCCTATCCGGGACAGGGGAGAAAAACTGTTTTTT. Translation: CASSPIRDRGEKLFF.